The rows below give T cell receptor beta chains drawn from one sample of a study of PD-L1 blockade in urothelial cancer. Sequencing was performed with immunoSEQ multiplex PCR; in TCRdb, only in-frame clones are kept and a portion is missing. The table records roughly 43,000 clones, 80% of them present only once. Sequences were derived from PBMCs, sampled around atezolizumab (anti-PD-L1) treatment. All receptors derive from a man aged 60-69 years with urothelial cancer. Each CDR3 is given with its conserved first and last residue. The D gene is left open where the match is weak.

v_call	j_call	d_call	cdr3_aa	cdr3_nt
TRBV5-4	TRBJ1-2	TRBD1	CASSLVTGDHYGYTF	TGTGCCAGCAGCTTGGTCACAGGGGACCACTATGGCTACACCTTC
TRBV5-4	TRBJ1-6	.	CASSLQGMNSPLHF	TGTGCCAGCAGCTTGCAGGGTATGAATTCACCCCTCCACTTT
TRBV19	TRBJ1-4	.	CASSIFALLDGINEKLFF	TGTGCCAGTAGTATTTTCGCCCTCTTGGACGGGATTAATGAAAAACTGTTTTTT
TRBV7-6	TRBJ2-5	.	CASSVPWPRGGWETQYF	TGTGCCAGCAGCGTCCCTTGGCCGAGAGGGGGATGGGAGACCCAGTACTTC
TRBV28	TRBJ1-1	.	CASSLKPFLTGMNTEAFF	TGTGCCAGCAGTCTTAAACCCTTCCTAACAGGCATGAACACTGAAGCTTTCTTT
TRBV28	TRBJ2-7	TRBD2	CASSFVSGTHEQYF	TGTGCCAGCAGTTTTGTTAGCGGGACTCACGAGCAGTACTTC
TRBV5-1	TRBJ2-2	.	CASSFFQGRVTGELFF	TGCGCCAGCAGCTTCTTTCAGGGGCGAGTCACCGGGGAGCTGTTTTTT
TRBV18	TRBJ2-5	TRBD2	CASSPRRLAGGQETQYF	TGTGCCAGCTCACCACGGCGACTAGCGGGGGGGCAAGAGACCCAGTACTTC
TRBV6-4	TRBJ1-1	TRBD1	CASRAGGQGTEAFF	TGTGCCAGCAGGGCAGGGGGACAGGGTACTGAAGCTTTCTTT
TRBV2	TRBJ2-3	TRBD2	CARNPSGGTDTQYF	TGTGCCAGAAACCCTAGCGGGGGCACAGATACGCAGTATTTT
TRBV6-6	TRBJ2-1	.	CASSSYGDYNEQFF	TGTGCCAGCAGTTCCTACGGAGACTACAATGAGCAGTTCTTC